This TCR beta chain came from a study of shared clonotypes between healthy human individuals. Whole-study context: The donor group consisted of two women and a few men, aged 18 to 49.

This clone was seen ten or more times. The antigen is not known. Sequencing was performed with immunoSEQ multiplex PCR; in TCRdb, only in-frame clones are kept and a portion is missing. The sample consists of 470,000 or so clones, 60% to 80% of them appearing once. Germline V gives CDR1 SGHTA, CDR2 FQGTGA. This CDR3 spans 18 amino acids. J lost 3 bases, V lost 3 bases, and 16 bases had no gene match. General study results and limits: The sampled material consisted only of blood, and tissue repertoires are likely to differ. The expectation was that sequencing depth would affect clonotype sharing among donors.

The sequenced sample consisted of PBMCs. The TCR sequence derives from a middle-aged woman in good health. Some clones in this sample may be carry-over from other donors' samples. This rearrangement joins TRBV7-3 to TRBJ2-7; TRBD2 aligns across 8 bases. The CDR3 coding sequence is TGTGCCAGCAGCTTTTTAGCGGGACGAAGCCTAGGGAACTACGAGCAGTACTTC. Its translation: CASSFLAGRSLGNYEQYF. Variable domain in full (rest from reference TRBV7-3 and TRBJ2-7): GAGVSQTPSNKVTEKGKYVELRCDPISGHTALYWYRQSLGQGPEFLIYFQGTGAADDSGLPNDRFFAVRPEGSVSTLKIQRTERGDSAVYLCASSFLAGRSLGNYEQYFGPGTRLTVT.